This entry concerns a single TCR beta chain. Individuals drawn from 24 US areas were about 18 to 95 years old. Which cohort a participant joined came from the clinical history participants gave. The authors' processing: Amplifying reference gene primers gave estimates of nucleated cell counts. Using immunoSEQ multiplex PCR, the repertoire was profiled, and TCRdb retains in-frame clones only, with some absent. That table supplies the V and J calls and clone size; D and trimming were determined from the DNA. This sample has around 130,000 clones, with 80% to 90% found just once. The data stem from a study of blood T cell repertoires in COVID-19. Study overall: T cells, B-cell-depleted T cells, or PBMCs provided the cDNA or gDNA that served as material.

The germline gives CDR1 MNHEY, CDR2 SMNVEV (reference sequence). V shed 5 bases, J shed 4 bases, and the junction held 7 bases outside the gene matches. The CDR3 length is 15 residues. The receptor's source is a man aged 35-49 years with acute COVID-19. J is TRBJ1-4 and V is TRBV27; 7 bases line up with TRBD1. The material sequenced was PBMCs or T cells enriched from blood (not recorded which). In DNA, the CDR3 is TGTGCCAGCAGTCCTAGGGGACAGCATAATGAAAAACTGTTTTTT. Amino acid sequence: CASSPRGQHNEKLFF.